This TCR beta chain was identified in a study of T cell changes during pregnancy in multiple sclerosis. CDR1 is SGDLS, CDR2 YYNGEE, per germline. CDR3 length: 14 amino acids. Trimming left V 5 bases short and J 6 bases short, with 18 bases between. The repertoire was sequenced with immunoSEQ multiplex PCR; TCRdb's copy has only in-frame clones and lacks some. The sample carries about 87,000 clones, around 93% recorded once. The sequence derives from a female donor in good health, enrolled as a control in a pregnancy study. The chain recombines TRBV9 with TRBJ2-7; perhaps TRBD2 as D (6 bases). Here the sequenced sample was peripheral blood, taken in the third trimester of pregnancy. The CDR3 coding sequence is TGTGCCAGCAGTGTCTTCCCGGGAGTAGGCGAGCAGTACTTC. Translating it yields CASSVFPGVGEQYF.